Listed here are 8 T cell receptor beta chains from one sample, sequenced in a study of T cell repertoires in cytomegalovirus infection (dated by TCRdb to 2018 to 2020). Sequenced on an Illumina HiSeq 1500. Through fastp at Q25 and MiXCR, TCRdb rebuilt clones from the public reads, retaining in-frame beta chains. Each CDR3 protein gets just one entry, which takes the most common genes and DNA from the rows behind it. This sample lists more than 350,000 distinct CDR3 sequences; roughly 30% were detected once. The top ten constitute approximately 14% of the sample. Sequenced sample: PBMCs. These receptors were taken from a human donor in good health (CMV status not recorded). Some clones in this sample may be carry-over from other donors' samples.

The table lists this clonotype with a few counts. This chain uses TRBV14 with TRBJ1-4; D gene uncertain. The CDR3 consists of 14 residues. The germline V and J ends were trimmed by 4 bases and 4 bases, with 10 bases remaining between them. Germline V CDR1 and CDR2: SGHDN, FVKESK. The CDR3 DNA reads as TGTGCCAGCAGCCTCGACCGTTATAATGAAAAACTGTTTTTT. This translates into CASSLDRYNEKLFF.

The DNA for the CDR3 is TGCAGTGGCCTGGGGGATAACAATGAGCAGTTCTTC. It is translated as CSGLGDNNEQFF. J is TRBJ2-1 and V is TRBV20-1; tentatively, D is TRBD1 or TRBD2 (5 bases each). The V end was cut by 7 bases, the J end by 5 bases, with 12 bases between. The germline V gene has CDR1 DFQATT and CDR2 SNEGSKA (reference sequence). The CDR3 is 12 amino acids.

This clonotype was observed a few times. This chain connects TRBV19 to TRBJ2-2; possibly TRBD1 or TRBD2 for D (5 bases each). Germline values: CDR1 LNHDA, CDR2 SQIVND (reference sequence). Trimming removed 0 bases at V and 6 bases at J, with 8 bases between. The CDR3 sequence is 14 residues long. Written as DNA, the CDR3 is TGTGCCAGTAGTATAGAGGGGACGTCCGGGGAGCTGTTTTTT. Translated, it gives CASSIEGTSGELFF. Drawing the rest from reference TRBV19 and TRBJ2-2, the complete variable domain is DGGITQSPKYLFRKEGQNVTLSCEQNLNHDAMYWYRQDPGQGLRLIYYSQIVNDFQKGDIAEGYSVSREKKESFPLTVTSAQKNPTAFYLCASSIEGTSGELFFGEGSRLTVL.

This clonotype has a handful of counts. This chain joins TRBV11-2 and TRBJ2-7; 10 bases align to TRBD2. The CDR3 length is 15 residues. After removal of 3 bases from V and 3 bases from J, the junction contained 5 bases not matched to a gene. Germline CDR1 reads SGHAT; CDR2 reads FQNNGV. Written as DNA, the CDR3 is TGTGCCAGCAGCTTGCAGCGGGGGGGCGGCTACGAGCAGTACTTC. Protein sequence: CASSLQRGGGYEQYF.

This clonotype was seen a handful of times. The chain recombines TRBV29-1 with TRBJ1-2; D call uncertain. Germline V gene sequence: CDR1 SQVTM, CDR2 ANQGSEA. V lost 1 base and J lost 5, with 11 bases in between. This CDR3 contains 13 residues. The CDR3 sequence is CSVEGRLGYGYTF. Here the CDR3 DNA reads TGCAGCGTTGAAGGCCGACTTGGGTATGGCTACACCTTC. Combining the CDR3 with reference TRBV29-1 and TRBJ1-2 gives the whole variable domain SAVISQKPSRDICQRGTSLTIQCQVDSQVTMMFWYRQQPGQSLTLIATANQGSEATYESGFVIDKFPISRPNLTFSTLTVSNMSPEDSSIYLCSVEGRLGYGYTFGSGTRLTVV.

This clonotype has only a few counts. J is TRBJ2-2 and V is TRBV29-1, with a tentative D call TRBD1 (6 bases). V was pared by 5 bases and J by 4 bases, with 14 bases between. The germline V gene has CDR1 SQVTM and CDR2 ANQGSEA. CDR3 length equals 14 residues. CDR3 sequence reads: CSVLGTPITGELFF. In nucleotides, the CDR3 is TGCAGCGTTCTCGGGACACCAATCACCGGGGAGCTGTTTTTT.

The sample holds a few counts of this clonotype. The chain carries TRBV6-1 and TRBJ2-4; 10 bases are a match to TRBD2. Germline assignment: CDR1 MNHNS and CDR2 SASEGT. Trimming at V came to 6 bases and at J to 2 bases, leaving 19 bases not matched to a gene. The CDR3 has 20 amino acids. This chain's CDR3 is CASSPTSGDIFLGSKNIQYF. The CDR3 coding sequence is TGTGCCAGCAGCCCCACTAGCGGGGACATCTTCTTGGGATCCAAAAACATTCAGTACTTC.

This clonotype was seen a handful of times. This chain joins TRBV4-1 and TRBJ1-4; D remains unclear. The ends were cut back, 0 bases at V and 7 bases at J, with 6 bases in the middle. CDR3 size: 13 residues. CDR1 and CDR2 (germline): MGHRA, YSYEKL. CDR3 in DNA: TGCGCCAGCAGCCAAGAGGTCTGTGAAAAACTGTTTTTT. Its translation is CASSQEVCEKLFF.